This record concerns one T cell receptor (beta chain) sequence. Its antigen remains undetermined. No per-base quality is available; no much larger clone lies one base away. Libraries were built with the immunoSEQ multiplex PCR assay. In the authors' own workflow: To diagnose cytomegalovirus status from the catalog of TCR beta chain sequences, a statistical classification framework was built. TCRdb provides this immuneACCESS table in a form limited to in-frame rearrangements. Some clones are lacking; in checked studies, under half of them reflect an unresolved V gene, and why the rest are absent is not known. The DNA gave D and trimming, while V, J and clone size come from that table. Within this sample are over 200,000 clones, with around 91% of them counted one time only. Of the sample, approximately 3.1% falls within the top ten clones. CDR1 is given as SQVTM and CDR2 as ANQGSEA, both from the germline V gene. V sheds 3 bases and J sheds 2 bases, leaving 13 bases between their ends. The CDR3 has 14 amino acids, counting the end cysteine and phenylalanine. The DNA shown is the 42-base CDR3, in frame from base 1.

The donors belonged to the validation cohort of around 120 subjects, which was separate from the approximately 680-subject first cohort. This record comes from a study of cytomegalovirus exposure and HLA in healthy donors listed by TCRdb under 2017. About the investigation overall: According to a later analysis, one platform produced both the 110 or so validation repertoires and the 550 to 800 repertoires of the first cohort. The study was designed to test whether signatures of past pathogen exposure could be identified by cataloging public T cell receptors. Besides the first cohort of about 730 subjects, a separate validation cohort made up of about 120 different subjects was used. To predict cytomegalovirus infection status, the study combined high-throughput TCR immunosequencing, statistical association of individual TCRs with disease status, and machine learning.

General conclusions and limits of the study: A later analysis had no HLA typing for the validation cohort, so co-occurrence there was scored across all 130 or so repertoires. Most TCR sequences were observed very rarely across donors, whereas some public TCRs were present in many individuals. The classifier was reported to diagnose cytomegalovirus status with high specificity and sensitivity in both the original cohort and the validation cohort. A total of some 180 TCR beta chains were listed by the study as associated with cytomegalovirus. According to the authors, the approach could potentially be generalized to other disease states and immunological phenotypes. Of the cluster scores, roughly 95% were above 0 in a later analysis, which found that TCRs clustered in the first cohort also tended to co-occur in the roughly 130 validation repertoires. In vitro tests confirmed that a few of the cytomegalovirus-associated TCR beta chains recognize cytomegalovirus antigens.

The chain is assembled from TRBV29-1 and TRBJ2-5; D gene: possibly TRBD1, on 5 matching bases. The source material was PBMCs. This TCR was sampled from a woman aged 25 to 39 in good health and CMV-seronegative. The DNA sequence follows: TGCAGCGTTGAGGAAGGGGCAGCTCAAGAGACCCAGTACTTC. This translates into CSVEEGAAQETQYF.